This TCR beta chain was recovered during a study of T cells in localized non-small cell lung cancer. Findings and caveats of the study: Heterogeneity remains possible because sequencing was limited to only one tumor region. Uninvolved adjacent lung showed the highest T cell clonality, exceeding tumor.

The table came from immunoSEQ multiplex PCR; TCRdb's copy has only in-frame clones and leaves some out. This sample has about 3,100 clones, with approximately 19% found just once. This clone has just a few counts. Its antigen is unknown. Germline V CDR1 and CDR2: MNHGY, SAAAGT. This CDR3 region has 19 residues. J was trimmed by 0 bases and V by 7 bases; bases with no gene match: 13. The sample here was lung tumor tissue, taken before any cancer treatment. The sequence came from a man aged 35-69 years with stage I squamous cell lung carcinoma. The chain is built from TRBV6-8 and TRBJ2-2; 11 positions agree with TRBD2. CDR3 DNA sequence: TGTGCCAGCATAGGAAGGCTAGCGGGGGGAGTTTCGAACACCGGGGAGCTGTTTTTT. Amino acid sequence: CASIGRLAGGVSNTGELFF.